This T cell receptor (beta chain) emerged from a study of blood T cell repertoires in COVID-19. Methods used by the authors: Reference gene primer amplification yielded estimated nucleated cell counts. TCRdb's copy holds only in-frame clones and misses some; the assay was immunoSEQ multiplex PCR. D and trimming come from the DNA, and the V and J calls and clone size come from that table. The table shows some 98,000 clones, with 82% occurring only once. CDR1 and CDR2 from the germline V gene are SGDLS and YYNGEE. Trimming removed 0 bases from V and 2 bases from J, with 7 bases in between. The CDR3 runs to 14 residues.

Input material: peripheral blood. This TCR came from a man between 65 and 85 years old with active or convalescent COVID-19. The chain has TRBV9 and TRBJ2-3; D might be TRBD1 (5 bases). The CDR3 reads CASSVGGLTDTQYF. The CDR3 bases are TGTGCCAGCAGCGTAGGGGGCCTCACAGATACGCAGTATTTT.